The text below deals with one T cell receptor (beta chain). Its antigen is currently unknown. The data are from a study of graft-versus-host responses after intestinal transplantation. Overall study context: Recipients were all induced with anti-thymocyte globulin, then given tacrolimus and steroids for roughly three years.

The CDR3 sequence is 15 residues long. The germline V gene encodes CDR1 MNHNY and CDR2 SVGAGI (reference sequence). The ends were cut back, 6 bases at V and 8 bases at J, with 22 bases in the middle. Data came from immunoSEQ multiplex PCR; TCRdb stores just in-frame clones and leaves some out. Of 85,000 to 90,000 clones listed, 80% to 95% are singletons. Study-wide results and limits: Peak circulating GvH clone levels were associated with early post-transplant HvG declines.

This sequence originates from a human donor who received an intestinal transplant. The chain recombines TRBV6-6 with TRBJ1-2; D gene ambiguous. The material sequenced was unstimulated CD4+ T cells sorted from spleen or lymph node cells, taken before intestinal transplant. The CDR3 is CASSPRPGVAWGYTF. The CDR3 DNA is TGTGCCAGCAGCCCCCGCCCGGGAGTAGCCTGGGGCTACACCTTC.